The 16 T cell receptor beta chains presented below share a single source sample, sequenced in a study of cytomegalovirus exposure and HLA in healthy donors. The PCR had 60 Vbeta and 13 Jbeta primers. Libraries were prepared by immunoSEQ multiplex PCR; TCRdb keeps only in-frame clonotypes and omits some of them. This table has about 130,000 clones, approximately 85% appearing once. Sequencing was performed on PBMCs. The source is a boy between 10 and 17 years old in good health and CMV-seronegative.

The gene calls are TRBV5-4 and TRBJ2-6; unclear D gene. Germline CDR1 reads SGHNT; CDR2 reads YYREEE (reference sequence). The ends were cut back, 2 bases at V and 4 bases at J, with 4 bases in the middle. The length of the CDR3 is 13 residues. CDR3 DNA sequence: TGTGCCAGCAGCTTTTCAGGGGCCAACGTCCTGACTTTC. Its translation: CASSFSGANVLTF.

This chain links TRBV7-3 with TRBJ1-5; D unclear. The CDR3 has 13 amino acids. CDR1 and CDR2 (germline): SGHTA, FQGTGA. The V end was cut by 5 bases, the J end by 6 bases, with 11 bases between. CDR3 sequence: CASSTFGGQPQHF. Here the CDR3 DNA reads TGTGCCAGCAGCACATTCGGCGGTCAGCCCCAGCATTTT. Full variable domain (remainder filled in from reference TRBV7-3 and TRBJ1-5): GAGVSQTPSNKVTEKGKYVELRCDPISGHTALYWYRQSLGQGPEFLIYFQGTGAADDSGLPNDRFFAVRPEGSVSTLKIQRTERGDSAVYLCASSTFGGQPQHFGDGTRLSIL.

Written as DNA, the CDR3 is TGTGCCAGCAGCCCGACCCTAAACAGGGTTAACGGGGAGCTGTTTTTT. This gives the protein CASSPTLNRVNGELFF. The rearrangement joins TRBV14 to TRBJ2-2; D might be TRBD1 (6 bases). The ends were cut back, 4 bases at V and 7 bases at J, with 19 bases in the middle. Germline V gives CDR1 SGHDN, CDR2 FVKESK. This CDR3 is built from 16 residues.

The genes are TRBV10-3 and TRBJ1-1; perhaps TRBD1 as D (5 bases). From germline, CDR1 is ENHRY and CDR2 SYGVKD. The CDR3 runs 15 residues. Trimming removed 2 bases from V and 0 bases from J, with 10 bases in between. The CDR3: CAISEARGMNTEAFF. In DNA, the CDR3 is TGTGCCATCAGTGAGGCCCGGGGGATGAACACTGAAGCTTTCTTT.

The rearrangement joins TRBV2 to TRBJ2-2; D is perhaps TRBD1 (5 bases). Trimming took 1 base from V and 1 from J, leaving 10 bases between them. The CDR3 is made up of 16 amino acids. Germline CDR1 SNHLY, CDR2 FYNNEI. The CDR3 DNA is TGTGCCAGCAGTGAAGGGGGCCGCGGGAACACCGGGGAGCTGTTTTTT. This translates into CASSEGGRGNTGELFF.

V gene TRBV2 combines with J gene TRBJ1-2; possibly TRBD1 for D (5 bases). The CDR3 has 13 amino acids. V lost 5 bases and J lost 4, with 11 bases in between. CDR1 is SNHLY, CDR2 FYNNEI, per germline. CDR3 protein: CASSTGVVYGYTF. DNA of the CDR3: TGTGCCAGCAGTACGGGGGTGGTCTATGGCTACACCTTC.

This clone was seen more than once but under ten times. The CDR3 DNA sequence: TGTGCCAGCAGCCCCGGGACAGCCAACACCGGGGAGCTGTTTTTT. As protein: CASSPGTANTGELFF. The V and J genes are TRBV7-3 and TRBJ2-2; 7 nucleotides match TRBD1. The CDR3 is 15 residues long. The trim removed 5 bases at V and 2 bases at J, leaving 5 bases unmatched. Germline V gene sequence: CDR1 SGHTA, CDR2 FQGTGA.

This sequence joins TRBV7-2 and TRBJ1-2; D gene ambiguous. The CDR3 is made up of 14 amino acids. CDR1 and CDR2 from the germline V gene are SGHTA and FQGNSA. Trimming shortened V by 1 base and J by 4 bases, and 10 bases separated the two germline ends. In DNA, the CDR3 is TGTGCCAGCAGCTTAGGAGGTTATGGCTATGGCTACACCTTC. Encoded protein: CASSLGGYGYGYTF.

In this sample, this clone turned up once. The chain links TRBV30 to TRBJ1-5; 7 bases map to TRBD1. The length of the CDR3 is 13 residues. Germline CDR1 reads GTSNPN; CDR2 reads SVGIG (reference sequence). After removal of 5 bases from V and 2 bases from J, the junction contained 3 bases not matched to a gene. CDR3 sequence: CAWFDRGNQPQHF. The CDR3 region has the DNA TGTGCCTGGTTCGACAGGGGCAATCAGCCCCAGCATTTT.

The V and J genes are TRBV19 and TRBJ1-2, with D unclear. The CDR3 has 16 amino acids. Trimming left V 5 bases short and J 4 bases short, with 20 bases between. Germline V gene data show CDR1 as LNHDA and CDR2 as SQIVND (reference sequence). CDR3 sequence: CASSLTSQASPYGYTF. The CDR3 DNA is TGTGCCAGTAGTCTTACCAGCCAGGCGAGCCCCTATGGCTACACCTTC.

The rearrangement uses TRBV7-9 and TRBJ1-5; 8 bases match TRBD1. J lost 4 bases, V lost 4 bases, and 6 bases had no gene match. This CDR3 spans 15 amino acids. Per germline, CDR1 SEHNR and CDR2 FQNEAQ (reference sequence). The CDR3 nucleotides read TGTGCCAGCAGCTCAGGACAGGGAATTAATCAGCCCCAGCATTTT. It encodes CASSSGQGINQPQHF.

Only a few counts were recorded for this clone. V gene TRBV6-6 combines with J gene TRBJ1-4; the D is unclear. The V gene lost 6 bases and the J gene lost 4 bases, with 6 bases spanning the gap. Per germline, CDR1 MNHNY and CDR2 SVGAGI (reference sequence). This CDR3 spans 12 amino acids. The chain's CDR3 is CASSPRNEKLFF. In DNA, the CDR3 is TGTGCCAGCAGCCCTCGTAATGAAAAACTGTTTTTT.

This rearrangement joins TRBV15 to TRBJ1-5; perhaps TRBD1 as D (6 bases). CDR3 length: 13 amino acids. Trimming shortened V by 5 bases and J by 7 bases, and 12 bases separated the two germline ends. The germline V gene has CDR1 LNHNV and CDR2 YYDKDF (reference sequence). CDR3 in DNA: TGTGCCACCAGCGGCACAGGGTACCAGCCCCAGCATTTT. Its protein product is CATSGTGYQPQHF.

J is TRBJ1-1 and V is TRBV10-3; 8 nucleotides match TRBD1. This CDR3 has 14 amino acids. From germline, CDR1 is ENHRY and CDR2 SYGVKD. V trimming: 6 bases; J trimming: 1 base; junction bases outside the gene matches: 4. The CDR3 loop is CAISGTGRNTEAFF. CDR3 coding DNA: TGTGCCATCAGCGGGACAGGTAGGAACACTGAAGCTTTCTTT.

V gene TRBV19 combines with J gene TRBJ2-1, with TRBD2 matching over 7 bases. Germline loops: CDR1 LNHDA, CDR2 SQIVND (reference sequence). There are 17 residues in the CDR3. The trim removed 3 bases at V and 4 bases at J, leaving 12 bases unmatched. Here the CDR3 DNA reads TGTGCCAGTAGTATGGTCCGGGTGCGGGGGATGTACAATGAGCAGTTCTTC. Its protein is CASSMVRVRGMYNEQFF. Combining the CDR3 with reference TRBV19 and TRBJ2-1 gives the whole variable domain DGGITQSPKYLFRKEGQNVTLSCEQNLNHDAMYWYRQDPGQGLRLIYYSQIVNDFQKGDIAEGYSVSREKKESFPLTVTSAQKNPTAFYLCASSMVRVRGMYNEQFFGPGTRLTVL.

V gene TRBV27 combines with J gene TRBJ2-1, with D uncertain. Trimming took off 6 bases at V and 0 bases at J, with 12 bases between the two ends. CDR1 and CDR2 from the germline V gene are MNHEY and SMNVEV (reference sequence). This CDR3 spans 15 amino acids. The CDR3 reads CASSRTWSSYNEQFF. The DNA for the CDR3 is TGTGCCAGCAGCCGCACGTGGAGCTCCTACAATGAGCAGTTCTTC.